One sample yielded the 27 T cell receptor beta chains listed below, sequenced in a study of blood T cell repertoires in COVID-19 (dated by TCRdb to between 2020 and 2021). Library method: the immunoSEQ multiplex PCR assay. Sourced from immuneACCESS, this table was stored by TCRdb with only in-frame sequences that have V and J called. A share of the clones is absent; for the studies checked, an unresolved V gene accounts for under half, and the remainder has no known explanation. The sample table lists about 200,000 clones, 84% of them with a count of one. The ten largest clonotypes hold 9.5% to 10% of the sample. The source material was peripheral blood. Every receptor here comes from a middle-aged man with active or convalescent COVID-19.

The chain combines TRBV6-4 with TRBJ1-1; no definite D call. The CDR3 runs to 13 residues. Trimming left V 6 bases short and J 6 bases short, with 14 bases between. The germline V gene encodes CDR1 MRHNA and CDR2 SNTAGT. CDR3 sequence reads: CASREAGGAEAFF. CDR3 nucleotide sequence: TGTGCCAGCAGAGAGGCGGGAGGCGCTGAAGCTTTCTTT.

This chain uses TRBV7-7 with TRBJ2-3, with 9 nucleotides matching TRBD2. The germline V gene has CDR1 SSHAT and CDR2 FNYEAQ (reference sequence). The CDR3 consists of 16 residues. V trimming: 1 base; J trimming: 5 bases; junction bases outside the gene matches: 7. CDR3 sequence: CASSLGSASGVDTQYF. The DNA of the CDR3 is TGTGCCAGCAGCTTAGGTTCGGCTAGCGGGGTAGATACGCAGTATTTT.

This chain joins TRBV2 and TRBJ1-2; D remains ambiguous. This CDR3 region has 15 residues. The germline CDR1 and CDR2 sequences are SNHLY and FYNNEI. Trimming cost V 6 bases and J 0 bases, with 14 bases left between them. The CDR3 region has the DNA TGTGCCAGCAGAGAGCGGCAGTTATCTAACTATGGCTACACCTTC. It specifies CASRERQLSNYGYTF.

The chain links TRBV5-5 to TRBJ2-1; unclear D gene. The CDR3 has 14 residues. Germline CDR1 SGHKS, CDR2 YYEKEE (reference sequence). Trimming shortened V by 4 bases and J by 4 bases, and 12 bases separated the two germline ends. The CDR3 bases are TGTGCCAGCAGCGGAGACGGAGAATACAATGAGCAGTTCTTC. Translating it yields CASSGDGEYNEQFF.

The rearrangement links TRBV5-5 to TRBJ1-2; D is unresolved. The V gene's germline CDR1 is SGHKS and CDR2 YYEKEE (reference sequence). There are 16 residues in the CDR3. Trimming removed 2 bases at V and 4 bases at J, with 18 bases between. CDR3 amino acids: CASSFGLGTQGYGYTF. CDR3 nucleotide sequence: TGTGCCAGCAGCTTCGGACTGGGAACCCAAGGCTATGGCTACACCTTC.

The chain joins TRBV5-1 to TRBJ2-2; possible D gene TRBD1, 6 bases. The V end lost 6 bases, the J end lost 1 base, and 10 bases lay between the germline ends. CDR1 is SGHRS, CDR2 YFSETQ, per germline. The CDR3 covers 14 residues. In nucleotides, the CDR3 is TGCGCCAGCACCAAACAGGGGAACACCGGGGAGCTGTTTTTT. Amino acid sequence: CASTKQGNTGELFF.

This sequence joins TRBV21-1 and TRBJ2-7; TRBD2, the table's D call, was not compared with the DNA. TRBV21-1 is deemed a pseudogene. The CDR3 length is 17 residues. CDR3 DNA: TGTGCCAGCAGCAAAGCGCTTTTGTTAGCGGGAAAAAACGAGCAGTACTTC. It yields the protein CASSKALLLAGKNEQYF.

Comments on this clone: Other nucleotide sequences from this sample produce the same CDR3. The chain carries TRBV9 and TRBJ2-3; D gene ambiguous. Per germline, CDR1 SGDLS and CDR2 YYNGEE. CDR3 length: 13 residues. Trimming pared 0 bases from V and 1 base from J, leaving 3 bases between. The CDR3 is CASSVGGTDTQYF. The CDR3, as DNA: TGTGCCAGCAGCGTAGGAGGCACAGATACGCAGTATTTT.

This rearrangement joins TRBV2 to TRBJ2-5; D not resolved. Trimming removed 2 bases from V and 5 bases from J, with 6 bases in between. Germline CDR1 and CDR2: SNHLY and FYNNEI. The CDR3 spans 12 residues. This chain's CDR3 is CASSELRETQYF. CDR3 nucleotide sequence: TGTGCCAGCAGTGAACTGCGGGAGACCCAGTACTTC.

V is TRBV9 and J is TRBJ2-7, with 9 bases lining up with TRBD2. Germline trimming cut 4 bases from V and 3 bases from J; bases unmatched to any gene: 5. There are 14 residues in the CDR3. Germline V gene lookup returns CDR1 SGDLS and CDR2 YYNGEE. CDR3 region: CASSPGTSNYEQYF. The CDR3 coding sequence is TGTGCCAGCAGCCCCGGGACTAGCAACTACGAGCAGTACTTC.

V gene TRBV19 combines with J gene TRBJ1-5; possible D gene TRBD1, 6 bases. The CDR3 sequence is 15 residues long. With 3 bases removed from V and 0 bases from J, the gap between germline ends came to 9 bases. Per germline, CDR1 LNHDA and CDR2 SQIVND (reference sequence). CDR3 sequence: CASSINRVSNQPQHF. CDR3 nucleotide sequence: TGTGCCAGTAGTATTAACAGGGTTAGCAATCAGCCCCAGCATTTT.

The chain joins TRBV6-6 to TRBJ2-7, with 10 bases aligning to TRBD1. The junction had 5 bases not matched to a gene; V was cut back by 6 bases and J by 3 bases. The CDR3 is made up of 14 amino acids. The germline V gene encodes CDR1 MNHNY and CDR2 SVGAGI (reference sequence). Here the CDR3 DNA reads TGTGCCAGCAGCCGGGGGACAGGGGACTACGAGCAGTACTTC. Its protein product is CASSRGTGDYEQYF.

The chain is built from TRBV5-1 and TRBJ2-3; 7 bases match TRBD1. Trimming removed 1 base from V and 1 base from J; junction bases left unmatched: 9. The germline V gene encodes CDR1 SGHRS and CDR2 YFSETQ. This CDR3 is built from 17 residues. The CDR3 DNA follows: TGCGCCAGCAGCTTGACCAGCCGGACAGGCGGCACAGATACGCAGTATTTT. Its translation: CASSLTSRTGGTDTQYF.

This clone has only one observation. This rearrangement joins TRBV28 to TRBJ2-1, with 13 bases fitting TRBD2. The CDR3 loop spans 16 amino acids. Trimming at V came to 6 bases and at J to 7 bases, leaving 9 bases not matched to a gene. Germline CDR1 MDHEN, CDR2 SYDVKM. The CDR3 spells CASSNPGLAGLNEQFF. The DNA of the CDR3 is TGTGCCAGCAGCAATCCGGGACTAGCGGGATTAAATGAGCAGTTCTTC.

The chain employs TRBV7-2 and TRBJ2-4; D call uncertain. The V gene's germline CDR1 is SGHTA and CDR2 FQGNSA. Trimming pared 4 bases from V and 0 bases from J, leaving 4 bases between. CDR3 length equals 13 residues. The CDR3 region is CASSSLAKNIQYF. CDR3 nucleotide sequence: TGTGCCAGCAGCTCTCTAGCCAAAAACATTCAGTACTTC.

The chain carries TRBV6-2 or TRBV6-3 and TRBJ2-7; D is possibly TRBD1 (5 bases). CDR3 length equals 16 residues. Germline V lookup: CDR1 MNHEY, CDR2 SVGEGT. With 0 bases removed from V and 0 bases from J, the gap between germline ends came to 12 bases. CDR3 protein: CASSYSWTRYSYEQYF. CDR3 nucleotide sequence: TGTGCCAGCAGTTACTCGTGGACACGTTACTCCTACGAGCAGTACTTC.

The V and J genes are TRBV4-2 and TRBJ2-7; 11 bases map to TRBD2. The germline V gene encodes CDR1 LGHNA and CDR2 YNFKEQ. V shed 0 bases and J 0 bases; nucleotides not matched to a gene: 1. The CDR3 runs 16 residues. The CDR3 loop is CASSQDLAGGSYEQYV. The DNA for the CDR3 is TGTGCCAGCAGCCAAGATCTAGCGGGGGGCTCCTACGAGCAGTACGTC.

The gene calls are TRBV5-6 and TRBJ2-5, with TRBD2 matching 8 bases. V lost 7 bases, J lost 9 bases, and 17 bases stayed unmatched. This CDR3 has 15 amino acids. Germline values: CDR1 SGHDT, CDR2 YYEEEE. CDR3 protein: CASASGKRGGQAQYF. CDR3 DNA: TGTGCCAGCGCCTCGGGGAAACGGGGGGGCCAGGCCCAGTACTTC.

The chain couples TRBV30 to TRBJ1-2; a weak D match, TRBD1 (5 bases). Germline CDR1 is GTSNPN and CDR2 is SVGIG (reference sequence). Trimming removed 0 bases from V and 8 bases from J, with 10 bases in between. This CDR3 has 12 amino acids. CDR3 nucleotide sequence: TGTGCCTGGAGTGTATTGGGGCCGGGCTACACCTTC. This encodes CAWSVLGPGYTF.

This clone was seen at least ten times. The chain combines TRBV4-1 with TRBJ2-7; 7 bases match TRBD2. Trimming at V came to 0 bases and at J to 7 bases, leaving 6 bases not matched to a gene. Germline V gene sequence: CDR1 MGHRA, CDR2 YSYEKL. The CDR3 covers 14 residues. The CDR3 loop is CASSQDVQRGEQYV. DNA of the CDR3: TGCGCCAGCAGCCAAGATGTCCAGCGGGGTGAGCAGTACGTC.

The CDR3 spells CASSFKTQGARNYGYTF. CDR3 nucleotide sequence: TGCGCCAGCAGCTTTAAGACTCAGGGGGCGCGCAACTATGGCTACACCTTC. The V call is TRBV5-1, the J call TRBJ1-2, with 8 positions matching TRBD1. The CDR3 consists of 17 residues. Germline CDR1 is SGHRS and CDR2 is YFSETQ. The V segment lost 2 bases and the J segment 2 bases; nucleotides outside the gene matches: 11.

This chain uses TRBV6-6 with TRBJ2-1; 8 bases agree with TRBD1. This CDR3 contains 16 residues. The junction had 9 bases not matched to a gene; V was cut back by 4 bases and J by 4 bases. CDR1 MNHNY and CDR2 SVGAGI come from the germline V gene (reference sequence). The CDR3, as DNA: TGTGCCAGCAGTTCCGCCTCAGGGGGCTCTTACAATGAGCAGTTCTTC. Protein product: CASSSASGGSYNEQFF.

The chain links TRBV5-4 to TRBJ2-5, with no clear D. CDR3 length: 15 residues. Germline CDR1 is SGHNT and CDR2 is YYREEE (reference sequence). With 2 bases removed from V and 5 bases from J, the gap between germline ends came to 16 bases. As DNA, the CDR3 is TGTGCCAGCAGCTTTCCTAATTCTGCGGCGGAGACCCAGTACTTC. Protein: CASSFPNSAAETQYF.

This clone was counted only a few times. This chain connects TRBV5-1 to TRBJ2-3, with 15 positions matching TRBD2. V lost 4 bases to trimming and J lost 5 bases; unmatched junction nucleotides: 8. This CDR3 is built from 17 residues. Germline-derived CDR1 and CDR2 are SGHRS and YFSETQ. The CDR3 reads CASSQGTSGGNGDTQYF. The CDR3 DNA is TGCGCCAGCAGCCAGGGGACTAGCGGGGGGAACGGAGATACGCAGTATTTT. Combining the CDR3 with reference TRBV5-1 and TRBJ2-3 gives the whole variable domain KAGVTQTPRYLIKTRGQQVTLSCSPISGHRSVSWYQQTPGQGLQFLFEYFSETQRNKGNFPGRFSGRQFSNSRSEMNVSTLELGDSALYLCASSQGTSGGNGDTQYFGPGTRLTVL.

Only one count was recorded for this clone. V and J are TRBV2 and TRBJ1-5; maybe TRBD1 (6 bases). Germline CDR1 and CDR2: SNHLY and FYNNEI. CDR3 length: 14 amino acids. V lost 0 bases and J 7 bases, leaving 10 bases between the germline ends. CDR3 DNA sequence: TGTGCCAGCAGTGAAGCAGAAAGGGGGCAGCCCCAGCATTTT. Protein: CASSEAERGQPQHF. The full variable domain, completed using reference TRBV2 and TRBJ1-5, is EPEVTQTPSHQVTQMGQEVILRCVPISNHLYFYWYRQILGQKVEFLVSFYNNEISEKSEIFDDQFSVERPDGSNFTLKIRSTKLEDSAMYFCASSEAERGQPQHFGDGTRLSIL.

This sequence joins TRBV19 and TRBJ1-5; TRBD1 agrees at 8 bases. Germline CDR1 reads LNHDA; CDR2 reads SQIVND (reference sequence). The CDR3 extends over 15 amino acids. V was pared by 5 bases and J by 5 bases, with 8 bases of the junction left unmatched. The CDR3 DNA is TGTGCCAGTAGTTCCACAGGGGGAAGGTATCAGCCCCAGCATTTT. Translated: CASSSTGGRYQPQHF. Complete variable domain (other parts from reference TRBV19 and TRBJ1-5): DGGITQSPKYLFRKEGQNVTLSCEQNLNHDAMYWYRQDPGQGLRLIYYSQIVNDFQKGDIAEGYSVSREKKESFPLTVTSAQKNPTAFYLCASSSTGGRYQPQHFGDGTRLSIL.

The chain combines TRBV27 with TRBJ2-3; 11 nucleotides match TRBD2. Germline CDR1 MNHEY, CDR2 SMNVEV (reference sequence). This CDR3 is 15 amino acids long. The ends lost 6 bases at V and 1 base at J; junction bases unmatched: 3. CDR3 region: CASRLSGGGTDTQYF. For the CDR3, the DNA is TGTGCCAGCAGACTTAGCGGGGGGGGCACAGATACGCAGTATTTT.